This TCR beta chain came from a study of T cells after yellow fever vaccination. Overall study findings and caveats: Though it reached lower strength, the secondary response hit its peak faster, day 5 versus 15. Contamination by abundant bulk-population clonotypes could be present in FACS-sorted repertoires. Detected again after the booster were most primary-vaccination clones, at 95% to 98% CD4 and about 89% CD8.

On this clonotype: Its antigen is not identified.

UMIs were added to TCR cDNA along with a universal primer site when it was made by 5'RACE template switching. TCRdb processed the 5' RACE reads anew with MiXCR; each CDR3 protein has one entry. The table has under 600,000 distinct CDR3 sequences, about 14% seen once; the top ten hold roughly 13%. Germline-derived CDR1 and CDR2 are SGDLS and YYNGEE. CDR3 length: 16 amino acids. The ends lost 3 bases at V and 7 bases at J; junction bases unmatched: 12. This chain connects TRBV9 to TRBJ2-2; TRBD2 aligns across 7 bases. This clonotype was sampled from a man between 25 and 39 years old who received the YFV17D yellow fever vaccine. The sample in question was PBMCs, obtained on the day of the yellow fever booster vaccination. The CDR3 sequence: CASSGGLVGFVGELFF. The CDR3 coding sequence is TGTGCCAGCAGCGGAGGACTAGTTGGGTTTGTCGGGGAGCTGTTTTTT.